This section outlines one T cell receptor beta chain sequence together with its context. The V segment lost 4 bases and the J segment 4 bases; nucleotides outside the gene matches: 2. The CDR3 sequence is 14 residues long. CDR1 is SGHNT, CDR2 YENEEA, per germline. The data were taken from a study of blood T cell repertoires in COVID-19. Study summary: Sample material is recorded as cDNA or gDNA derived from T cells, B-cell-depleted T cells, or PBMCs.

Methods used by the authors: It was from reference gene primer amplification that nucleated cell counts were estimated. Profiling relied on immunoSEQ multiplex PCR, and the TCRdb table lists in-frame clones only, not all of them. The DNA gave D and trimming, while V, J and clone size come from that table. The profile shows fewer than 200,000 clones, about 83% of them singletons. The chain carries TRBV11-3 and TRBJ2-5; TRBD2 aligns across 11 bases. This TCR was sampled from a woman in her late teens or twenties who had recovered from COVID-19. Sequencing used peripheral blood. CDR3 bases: TGTGCCAGCAGCTCAGGGACTAGCGGAGAGACCCAGTACTTC. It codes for CASSSGTSGETQYF.